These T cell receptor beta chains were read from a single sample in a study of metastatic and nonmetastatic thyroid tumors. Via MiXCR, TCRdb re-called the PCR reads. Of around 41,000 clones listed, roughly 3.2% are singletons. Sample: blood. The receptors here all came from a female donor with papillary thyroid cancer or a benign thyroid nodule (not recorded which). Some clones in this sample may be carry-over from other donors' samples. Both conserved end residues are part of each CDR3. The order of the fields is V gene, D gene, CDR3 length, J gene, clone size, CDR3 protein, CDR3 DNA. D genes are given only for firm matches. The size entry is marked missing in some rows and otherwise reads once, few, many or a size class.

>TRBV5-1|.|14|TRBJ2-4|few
CASKLGLAKNIQYF
TGCGCCAGCAAACTAGGGCTAGCCAAAAACATTCAGTACTTC
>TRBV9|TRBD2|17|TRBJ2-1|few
CASSIPTSGRTNNEQFF
TGTGCCAGCAGCATTCCCACTAGCGGGAGGACCAATAATGAGCAGTTCTTC
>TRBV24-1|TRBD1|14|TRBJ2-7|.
CATSAQGTGGEQYF
TGTGCCACCAGTGCTCAGGGGACAGGAGGCGAGCAGTACTTC
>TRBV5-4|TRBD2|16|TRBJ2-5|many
CASSIGLAGGPETQYF
TGTGCCAGCAGCATCGGACTAGCGGGAGGACCAGAGACCCAGTACTTC
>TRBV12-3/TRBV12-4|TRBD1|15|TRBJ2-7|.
CASSPSGTGGREQYF
TGTGCCAGCAGTCCTTCCGGGACAGGGGGTAGAGAGCAGTACTTC
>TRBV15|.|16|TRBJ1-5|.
CATSRDPWRPNQPQHF
TGTGCCACCAGCAGAGATCCCTGGCGGCCCAATCAGCCCCAGCATTTT
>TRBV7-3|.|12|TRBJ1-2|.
CASSLGAGGYTF
TGTGCCAGCAGCTTAGGGGCAGGTGGCTACACCTTC
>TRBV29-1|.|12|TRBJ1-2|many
CSVDKTNYGYTF
TGCAGCGTTGACAAGACTAACTATGGCTACACCTTC
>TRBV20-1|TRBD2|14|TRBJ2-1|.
CSAPRRLADNEQFF
TGCAGTGCCCCCCGCCGTCTAGCGGACAATGAGCAGTTCTTC
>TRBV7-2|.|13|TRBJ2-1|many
CASSLVRSGEQFF
TGTGCCAGCAGCTTAGTAAGGAGCGGTGAGCAGTTCTTC
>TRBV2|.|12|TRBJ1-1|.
CASRGDEAEAFF
TGTGCCAGCAGAGGGGACGAGGCTGAAGCTTTCTTT
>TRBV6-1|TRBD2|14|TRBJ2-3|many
CASKAGGFTDTQYF
TGTGCCAGCAAGGCGGGAGGGTTTACAGATACGCAGTATTTT
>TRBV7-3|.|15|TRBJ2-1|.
CASSPQLTSYNEQFF
TGTGCCAGCAGCCCCCAATTAACCAGCTACAATGAGCAGTTCTTC
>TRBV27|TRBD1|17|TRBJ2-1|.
CASSPLRQGARVNEQFF
TGTGCCAGCAGCCCCCTCCGACAGGGGGCGCGGGTCAATGAGCAGTTCTTC
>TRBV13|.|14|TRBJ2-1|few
CASISSTSYNEQFF
TGTGCCAGCATATCGTCTACCTCCTACAATGAGCAGTTCTTC
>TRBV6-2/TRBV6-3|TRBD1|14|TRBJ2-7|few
CASRIGTGGHEQYF
TGTGCCAGCAGGATCGGGACAGGGGGCCACGAGCAGTACTTC
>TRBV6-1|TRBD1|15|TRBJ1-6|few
CASNPQGVPNSPLHF
TGTGCCAGCAACCCACAGGGGGTTCCAAATTCACCCCTCCACTTT
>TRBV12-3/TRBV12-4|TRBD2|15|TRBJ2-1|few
CASSSGTSGPHEQFF
TGTGCCAGCAGTTCCGGGACTAGCGGGCCCCATGAGCAGTTCTTC